These 26 T cell receptor beta chains were sequenced from one sample in a study of vaccination effects on CD4 cells after COVID-19. Clones were sequenced by immunoSEQ multiplex PCR, and TCRdb holds only the in-frame ones, with some missing. The sample records around 63,000 clones, roughly 76% being singletons. ViraFEST expansion of antigen-specific CD4+ T cells with viral peptide pools preceded sequencing. Researchers isolated CD4+ T cells once 9 to 11 days of culture had elapsed. Prior SARS-CoV-2 infection was absent in the vaccine recipients, as shown by negative nucleocapsid antibodies. The antigens for these receptors are not known. Material: CD4+ T cells from PBMCs cultured with HCoV-OC43 spike peptides, obtained before COVID-19 vaccination. Subset indicated: HCoV-OC43 spike overlapping peptide pool stimulation. All receptors come from a human donor who received a COVID-19 vaccine.

The chain has TRBV5-1 and TRBJ1-4; TRBD1 is a possible D gene (6 bases). V lost 4 bases to trimming and J lost 5 bases, with 9 bases between them. Germline CDR1 reads SGHRS; CDR2 reads YFSETQ. This CDR3 is 13 amino acids long. The CDR3 DNA sequence: TGCGCCAGCAGCCCGGGGGCGAATGAAAAACTGTTTTTT. Translation: CASSPGANEKLFF.

The rearrangement links TRBV29-1 to TRBJ2-1; 8 bases are a match to TRBD1. V gave up 5 bases and J gave up 5 bases; unmatched junction bases: 2. This CDR3 has 12 residues. Germline values: CDR1 SQVTM, CDR2 ANQGSEA. As DNA, the CDR3 is TGCAGCGTTCACAGGGGGAACAATGAGCAGTTCTTC. The encoded protein is CSVHRGNNEQFF.

This chain joins TRBV6-1 and TRBJ2-3; TRBD1 or TRBD2 may be the D gene (5 bases each). CDR1 is MNHNS, CDR2 SASEGT, per germline. The V end was cut by 0 bases, the J end by 3 bases, with 13 bases between. CDR3 length: 16 residues. The CDR3, as DNA: TGTGCCAGCAGTGAAGCGGCGCAGGGACGAACAGATACGCAGTATTTT. Its translation is CASSEAAQGRTDTQYF.

The chain recombines TRBV9 with TRBJ2-1, with 8 positions matching TRBD2. From germline, CDR1 is SGDLS and CDR2 YYNGEE. The CDR3 covers 16 residues. Trimming removed 3 bases from V and 0 bases from J; junction bases left unmatched: 5. The CDR3 nucleotides read TGTGCCAGCAGCGCCGGCGGGGGGAGCTCCTACAATGAGCAGTTCTTC. Its protein is CASSAGGGSSYNEQFF.

The chain recombines TRBV15 with TRBJ1-4; D remains unclear. Trimming left V 5 bases short and J 4 bases short, with 14 bases between. The germline V gene has CDR1 LNHNV and CDR2 YYDKDF (reference sequence). The CDR3 has 15 residues. For the CDR3, the DNA is TGTGCCACCAGCTGGGGTGGTAGTGGTAATGAAAAACTGTTTTTT. It specifies CATSWGGSGNEKLFF. Drawing the rest from reference TRBV15 and TRBJ1-4, the complete variable domain is DAMVIQNPRYQVTQFGKPVTLSCSQTLNHNVMYWYQQKSSQAPKLLFHYYDKDFNNEADTPDNFQSRRPNTSFCFLDIRSPGLGDTAMYLCATSWGGSGNEKLFFGSGTQLSVL.

This clone appeared a few times. The V call is TRBV7-8, the J call TRBJ2-1; 9 positions agree with TRBD1. Losses at the gene ends were 3 bases for V and 14 bases for J; bases not matched to a gene: 8. Germline V CDR1 and CDR2: SGHVS, FQNEAQ. This CDR3 has 13 amino acids. Here the CDR3 DNA reads TGTGCCAGCAGCTTCGGAGACAGGGGGAGCAAGTTCTTC. Translation gives CASSFGDRGSKFF.

About this clone itself: Other DNA sequences within the sample encode an identical CDR3. The rearrangement links TRBV6-6 to TRBJ1-4, with D unresolved. Trimming took 4 bases from V and 7 from J, leaving 10 bases between them. Germline V gene sequence: CDR1 MNHNY, CDR2 SVGAGI (reference sequence). This CDR3 comprises 13 residues. The CDR3 reads CASSLDWVEKLFF. The CDR3 nucleotides are TGTGCCAGCAGTTTGGACTGGGTTGAAAAACTGTTTTTT.

This rearrangement joins TRBV18 to TRBJ2-3; D gene ambiguous. The CDR3 has 14 amino acids. CDR1 and CDR2 (germline): KGHSH, LQKENI. V was cut by 5 bases and J by 5 bases, with 14 bases left in between. DNA for the CDR3: TGTGCCAGCTCAAAAGCTCCAGGTGTAGATACGCAGTATTTT. It is translated as CASSKAPGVDTQYF.

This clone showed up just a few times. V gene TRBV5-1 combines with J gene TRBJ2-2; the D gene is possibly TRBD2 (6 bases). The CDR3 is 16 residues long. Trimming removed 3 bases at V and 4 bases at J, with 16 bases between. Germline lookup yields CDR1 SGHRS and CDR2 YFSETQ. The CDR3 region is CASSWYSGSLTGELFF. Here the CDR3 DNA reads TGCGCCAGCAGCTGGTATAGCGGTAGCCTCACCGGGGAGCTGTTTTTT.

This chain links TRBV19 with TRBJ1-5; TRBD1 aligns across 8 bases. Germline trimming cut 5 bases from V and 11 bases from J; bases unmatched to any gene: 5. The germline CDR1 and CDR2 sequences are LNHDA and SQIVND (reference sequence). This CDR3 spans 12 amino acids. Here the CDR3 DNA reads TGTGCCAGTAGTCCCCAGACAGGGGCCCAGCATTTT. Its translation is CASSPQTGAQHF.

This chain uses TRBV2 with TRBJ2-3; TRBD2 matches 8 bases. The CDR3 contains 14 residues. Losses at the gene ends were 5 bases for V and 6 bases for J; bases not matched to a gene: 7. CDR1 SNHLY and CDR2 FYNNEI come from the germline V gene. The CDR3 loop is CASSITGGRDTQYF. CDR3 coding DNA: TGTGCCAGCAGTATAACGGGGGGGAGGGATACGCAGTATTTT.

This clone has a single count. The V and J genes are TRBV9 and TRBJ2-3, with D possibly TRBD1 on 6 matching bases. Trimming left V 7 bases short and J 5 bases short, with 11 bases between. Germline CDR1 and CDR2: SGDLS and YYNGEE. The CDR3 is 12 residues long. The CDR3 spells CASSRGEDTQYF. The CDR3 DNA reads TGTGCCAGCTCCAGGGGCGAAGATACGCAGTATTTT.

The rearrangement joins TRBV7-2 to TRBJ1-2; no clear D gene. CDR1 SGHTA and CDR2 FQGNSA come from the germline V gene. Trimming took 2 bases from V and 4 from J, leaving 5 bases between them. The CDR3 covers 12 residues. CDR3 in amino acids: CASSLFVYGYTF. Here the CDR3 DNA reads TGTGCCAGCAGCTTATTCGTCTATGGCTACACCTTC.

The gene calls are TRBV15 and TRBJ1-6, with D perhaps matching TRBD1 (5 bases). V lost 0 bases and J 9 bases, leaving 12 bases between the germline ends. The V gene's germline CDR1 is LNHNV and CDR2 YYDKDF (reference sequence). The CDR3 consists of 15 residues. The CDR3 DNA follows: TGTGCCACCAGCAGAGATGGGATCGGGACTTCACCCCTCCACTTT. Amino acid sequence: CATSRDGIGTSPLHF.

The rearrangement links TRBV5-1 to TRBJ2-2, with 8 bases fitting TRBD1. Germline lookup yields CDR1 SGHRS and CDR2 YFSETQ. The CDR3 extends over 19 amino acids. J lost 4 bases, V lost 5 bases, and 19 bases had no gene match. CDR3 DNA: TGCGCCAGCAGGCGGGATTGGCCCGGGACAGGTTGGAGCACCGGGGAGCTGTTTTTT. Amino acids: CASRRDWPGTGWSTGELFF.

The chain links TRBV6-5 to TRBJ1-5; maybe TRBD1 (5 bases). V was trimmed by 0 bases and J by 10 bases, leaving 13 bases between them. The CDR3 runs 14 residues. CDR1 is MNHEY, CDR2 SVGAGI, per germline. CDR3 nucleotides: TGTGCCAGCAGTTACTCGAGGACATTCTTTCCCCAGCATTTT. Protein product: CASSYSRTFFPQHF.

V is TRBV3-1 (or the pseudogene TRBV3-2) and J is TRBJ2-4; TRBD2 matches 14 bases. Germline V CDR1 and CDR2: LGHDT, YNNKEL (reference sequence). CDR3 length equals 17 residues. Unmatched junction bases numbered 7, after V lost 6 bases and J lost 3 bases. This CDR3 reads CASSRLAGGLGKNIQYF. In DNA, the CDR3 is TGTGCCAGCAGTCGACTAGCGGGGGGGCTGGGCAAAAACATTCAGTACTTC.

This chain joins TRBV11-2 and TRBJ2-5; unclear D gene. Germline loops: CDR1 SGHAT, CDR2 FQNNGV. CDR3 size: 12 residues. V was pared by 5 bases and J by 4 bases, with 8 bases between. DNA of the CDR3: TGTGCCAGCAGCCTCGCTCGAGAGACCCAGTACTTC. Protein sequence: CASSLARETQYF.

The genes are TRBV25-1 and TRBJ2-1, with TRBD1 matching over 9 bases. V lost 7 bases, J lost 9 bases, and 4 bases stayed unmatched. Germline V gene lookup returns CDR1 MGHDK and CDR2 SYGVNS. This CDR3 is built from 12 residues. The CDR3 reads CASNLQGAEQFF. Written as DNA, the CDR3 is TGTGCCAGCAACTTACAGGGGGCTGAGCAGTTCTTC.

The rearrangement links TRBV2 to TRBJ2-6, with D perhaps TRBD1 or TRBD2 (6 bases each). Trimming stripped 8 bases from V and 3 bases from J, with 11 bases between. The CDR3 contains 14 residues. Germline CDR1 reads SNHLY; CDR2 reads FYNNEI. DNA of the CDR3: TGTGCCAGCGGTGGAGGGGGTGGGGCCAACGTCCTGACTTTC. It codes for CASGGGGGANVLTF.

V and J are TRBV5-6 and TRBJ2-7, with 8 positions matching TRBD1. There are 13 residues in the CDR3. With 2 bases clipped from V and 5 bases from J, the junction kept 3 bases outside the gene matches. Germline V gene lookup returns CDR1 SGHDT and CDR2 YYEEEE. The CDR3 region has the DNA TGTGCCAGCAGCTTCCTGGACAGGGACGAGCAGTACGTC. This codes for CASSFLDRDEQYV.

Comments on this clone: Other DNA sequences in the sample encode the same CDR3. This chain uses TRBV6-5 with TRBJ2-5; D is possibly TRBD2 (5 bases). CDR1 is MNHEY and CDR2 is SVGAGI in the germline V gene. V dropped 2 bases and J dropped 5 bases, with 6 bases sitting between them. The CDR3 has 12 amino acids. DNA for the CDR3: TGTGCCAGCAGTTACCGAGGGGAGACCCAGTACTTC. It translates to CASSYRGETQYF.

A few counts support this clone. The rearrangement uses TRBV5-4 and TRBJ2-2; D is perhaps TRBD1 (6 bases). V shed 4 bases and J shed 0 bases, with 13 bases lying between them. Germline assignment: CDR1 SGHNT and CDR2 YYREEE (reference sequence). The CDR3 contains 16 residues. Here the CDR3 DNA reads TGTGCCAGCAGCCCCTCCGGGACACCGAACACCGGGGAGCTGTTTTTT. It codes for CASSPSGTPNTGELFF.

The rearrangement joins TRBV19 to TRBJ1-5, with TRBD1 identical over 8 bases. The CDR3 contains 16 residues. Germline assignment: CDR1 LNHDA and CDR2 SQIVND (reference sequence). V lost 3 bases to trimming and J lost 7 bases; unmatched junction nucleotides: 11. CDR3 DNA sequence: TGTGCCAGTAGTATGGGACAGGTTATCTCGTCACAGCCCCAGCATTTT. Encoded protein: CASSMGQVISSQPQHF.

The chain couples TRBV10-2 to TRBJ1-1; no reliable D call. V lost 7 bases and J lost 3, with 21 bases in between. Per the germline V gene, CDR1 is WSHSY and CDR2 is SAAADI. The CDR3 is made up of 16 amino acids. For the CDR3, the DNA is TGCGCCAGCATAAATTTTCTGCGGGGTTGGGACACTGAAGCTTTCTTT. Translation: CASINFLRGWDTEAFF.

This chain uses TRBV29-1 with TRBJ2-5, with D hard to call. This CDR3 contains 11 residues. Germline CDR1 reads SQVTM; CDR2 reads ANQGSEA. V lost 5 bases and J 5 bases, leaving 9 bases between the germline ends. The CDR3 DNA sequence: TGCAGCGTTCCAGTTTCGGAGACCCAGTACTTC. Translating it yields CSVPVSETQYF. The full variable domain, rest sourced from reference TRBV29-1 and TRBJ2-5, is SAVISQKPSRDICQRGTSLTIQCQVDSQVTMMFWYRQQPGQSLTLIATANQGSEATYESGFVIDKFPISRPNLTFSTLTVSNMSPEDSSIYLCSVPVSETQYFGPGTRLLVL.